These 25 T cell receptor beta chains share one sample of origin, sequenced in a study of blood T cell repertoires in COVID-19. Method: immunoSEQ multiplex PCR; TCRdb's copy keeps in-frame clones and lacks some. The table lists some 350,000 clones, 89% of them singletons. Sequences were obtained from peripheral blood. These receptors all come from a woman aged 25 to 39 with COVID-19, enrolled during active disease.

V is TRBV27 and J is TRBJ2-7, with 9 bases identical to TRBD1. The V and J ends lost 6 bases and 2 bases, in that order; junction bases with no gene match: 17. Per the germline V gene, CDR1 is MNHEY and CDR2 is SMNVEV (reference sequence). This CDR3 is 18 amino acids long. This CDR3 is CASSRIPPGQGLTYEQYF. In nucleotides, the CDR3 is TGTGCCAGCAGCAGAATACCGCCGGGACAGGGCCTTACCTACGAGCAGTACTTC.

The V call is TRBV19, the J call TRBJ1-5; D is undetermined. CDR3 size: 13 residues. Germline values: CDR1 LNHDA, CDR2 SQIVND (reference sequence). The V and J ends lost 3 bases and 5 bases respectively, with 8 bases between them. The CDR3 coding sequence is TGTGCCAGTAGTATGGTACACCATCAGCCCCAGCATTTT. This gives the protein CASSMVHHQPQHF.

This chain uses TRBV13 with TRBJ2-5, with TRBD2 identical over 16 bases. The germline V gene encodes CDR1 PRHDT and CDR2 FYEKMQ (reference sequence). The CDR3 covers 16 residues. V trimming: 5 bases; J trimming: 5 bases; junction bases outside the gene matches: 5. The CDR3 sequence is CASSPGLAGGLETQYF. DNA of the CDR3: TGTGCCAGCAGCCCGGGACTAGCGGGGGGGCTGGAGACCCAGTACTTC.

This sequence joins TRBV18 and TRBJ2-5, with D maybe TRBD1 (5 bases). The CDR3 spans 16 residues. V lost 2 bases to trimming and J lost 4 bases, with 17 bases between them. Looked up from germline, CDR1 is KGHSH and CDR2 is LQKENI. The CDR3 loop is CASSPTADSLRETQYF. As DNA, the CDR3 is TGTGCCAGCTCACCAACCGCTGACAGCCTCCGAGAGACCCAGTACTTC.

This clone was seen more than once but under ten times. The chain carries TRBV6-5 and TRBJ2-2; D may be TRBD2 (7 bases). CDR3 size: 16 residues. The ends were cut back, 2 bases at V and 1 base at J, with 11 bases in the middle. Germline V gene sequence: CDR1 MNHEY, CDR2 SVGAGI. In DNA form, the CDR3 reads TGTGCCAGCAGTTACCTAAGGGGGGGGAACACCGGGGAGCTGTTTTTT. Translation gives CASSYLRGGNTGELFF.

J is TRBJ2-7 and V is TRBV2, with 9 bases matching TRBD1. J was trimmed by 4 bases and V by 11 bases; bases with no gene match: 9. The CDR3 has 13 residues. Germline V gene sequence: CDR1 SNHLY, CDR2 FYNNEI. CDR3 sequence: CAGQDRGKYEQYF. In DNA, the CDR3 is TGTGCCGGTCAGGACAGGGGTAAATACGAGCAGTACTTC.

This sequence joins TRBV19 and TRBJ1-5, with 10 positions matching TRBD1. The germline V gene encodes CDR1 LNHDA and CDR2 SQIVND (reference sequence). The CDR3 extends over 16 amino acids. V lost 2 bases, J lost 0 bases, and 1 base stayed unmatched. CDR3 sequence: CASSIRDRGSNQPQHF. The CDR3 nucleotides are TGTGCCAGTAGTATAAGGGACAGGGGTAGCAATCAGCCCCAGCATTTT. The variable domain in full, completed from reference TRBV19 and TRBJ1-5, reads DGGITQSPKYLFRKEGQNVTLSCEQNLNHDAMYWYRQDPGQGLRLIYYSQIVNDFQKGDIAEGYSVSREKKESFPLTVTSAQKNPTAFYLCASSIRDRGSNQPQHFGDGTRLSIL.

This clone has just one count. The rearrangement joins TRBV6-5 to TRBJ2-1; 9 bases match TRBD1. This CDR3 region has 15 residues. Germline trimming cut 5 bases from V and 8 bases from J; bases unmatched to any gene: 10. Germline V gene data show CDR1 as MNHEY and CDR2 as SVGAGI. The CDR3 sequence is CASSRPGQGVYEQFF. The CDR3 DNA reads as TGTGCCAGCAGTCGACCGGGACAGGGCGTTTATGAGCAGTTCTTC.

This rearrangement joins TRBV12-3 or TRBV12-4 to TRBJ2-1; possibly TRBD2 for D (5 bases). V shed 4 bases and J shed 7 bases, with 11 bases lying between them. There are 13 residues in the CDR3. Here the CDR3 reads CASSSTRENEQFF. CDR3 bases: TGTGCCAGCAGTTCAACTAGGGAAAATGAGCAGTTCTTC.

The chain is built from TRBV4-1 and TRBJ1-1, with TRBD1 matching 7 bases. The CDR3 is made up of 14 amino acids. Germline V gene sequence: CDR1 MGHRA, CDR2 YSYEKL. The V segment lost 5 bases and the J segment 1 base; nucleotides outside the gene matches: 4. The CDR3 DNA sequence: TGCGCCAGCAGCGAGGGACAGCGGAACACTGAAGCTTTCTTT. Its translation: CASSEGQRNTEAFF.

Remarks on this clone: A clone one base away is much larger, so this may be a read error. The chain has TRBV7-9 and TRBJ2-1; 7 nucleotides match TRBD2. V shed 1 base, J shed 9 bases, and the junction held 0 bases outside the gene matches. This CDR3 region has 12 residues. CDR1 is SEHNR and CDR2 is FQNEAQ in the germline V gene (reference sequence). CDR3 bases: TGTGCCAGCAGCTTAGGACTAGCTGAGCAGTTCTTC. Translating gives CASSLGLAEQFF.

The table lists this clone with a count of one. The CDR3 coding sequence is TGTGCCAGCAGCCTTCGTCCAAGGGGAAACGCAGATACGCAGTATTTT. It codes for CASSLRPRGNADTQYF. This chain joins TRBV7-9 and TRBJ2-3; tentatively, D is TRBD1 (5 bases). The V end was cut by 5 bases, the J end by 4 bases, with 19 bases between. The germline V gene encodes CDR1 SEHNR and CDR2 FQNEAQ (reference sequence). The length of the CDR3 is 16 residues.

The chain recombines TRBV3-1 (or the pseudogene TRBV3-2) with TRBJ2-1, with 7 bases identical to TRBD2. V was pared by 1 base and J by 3 bases, with 3 bases of the junction left unmatched. CDR1 is LGHDT, CDR2 YNNKEL, per germline (reference sequence). The CDR3 covers 15 residues. The CDR3 sequence: CASSQGTGGYNEQFF. As DNA, the CDR3 is TGTGCCAGCAGCCAAGGTACGGGGGGCTACAATGAGCAGTTCTTC.

The chain links TRBV5-1 to TRBJ1-2; 9 positions match TRBD1. This CDR3 region has 16 residues. The V gene end was trimmed by 0 bases and the J gene end by 2 bases; junction bases not matched to a gene: 5. Germline CDR1 reads SGHRS; CDR2 reads YFSETQ. The CDR3 nucleotides are TGCGCCAGCAGCTTGGGGAACAGGGGGCTGAACTATGGCTACACCTTC. This sequence encodes CASSLGNRGLNYGYTF.

This sequence joins TRBV11-2 and TRBJ2-5; D is undetermined. V lost 5 bases to trimming and J lost 0 bases, with 13 bases between them. Germline V gene sequence: CDR1 SGHAT, CDR2 FQNNGV. The CDR3 spans 15 residues. The CDR3 coding sequence is TGTGCCAGCAGCCCCTCGAGGTGGGACCAAGAGACCCAGTACTTC. It codes for CASSPSRWDQETQYF. Based on the CDR3 plus reference TRBV11-2 and TRBJ2-5, the full variable domain is EAGVAQSPRYKIIEKRQSVAFWCNPISGHATLYWYQQILGQGPKLLIQFQNNGVVDDSQLPKDRFSAERLKGVDSTLKIQPAKLEDSAVYLCASSPSRWDQETQYFGPGTRLLVL.

In nucleotides, the CDR3 is TGTGCCAGCAGCTTGGTTTCTCGAGAGACCCAGTACTTC. Protein: CASSLVSRETQYF. The chain recombines TRBV5-4 with TRBJ2-5; no clear D. CDR1 is SGHNT and CDR2 is YYREEE in the germline V gene (reference sequence). The CDR3 is made up of 13 amino acids. The V end lost 0 bases, the J end lost 4 bases, and 7 bases lay between the germline ends.

V and J are TRBV3-1 (or the pseudogene TRBV3-2) and TRBJ2-5; D is undetermined. The V end was cut by 0 bases, the J end by 5 bases, with 10 bases between. CDR1 and CDR2 from the germline V gene are LGHDT and YNNKEL (reference sequence). The CDR3 is 14 amino acids. The CDR3 DNA follows: TGTGCCAGCAGCCAAGATGGAGCATGGGAGACCCAGTACTTC. Its translation: CASSQDGAWETQYF.

The chain combines TRBV10-2 with TRBJ1-1; D uncertain. CDR3 length: 12 residues. The ends were cut back, 3 bases at V and 1 base at J, with 3 bases in the middle. Germline assignment: CDR1 WSHSY and CDR2 SAAADI. The CDR3 nucleotides are TGCGCCAGCAGTGAACAGAACACTGAAGCTTTCTTT. Translating gives CASSEQNTEAFF.

This chain uses TRBV6-2 or TRBV6-3 with TRBJ2-7; no reliable D call. Trimming left V 5 bases short and J 0 bases short, with 5 bases between. The CDR3 is made up of 12 amino acids. Germline lookup yields CDR1 MNHEY and CDR2 SVGEGT. The CDR3 DNA follows: TGTGCCAGCAGTATCGGCTCCTACGAGCAGTACGTC. The encoded protein is CASSIGSYEQYV.

CDR3: CASSLVRDRGFFGELFF. The CDR3 bases are TGTGCCAGCAGCTTAGTCCGGGACAGGGGATTTTTCGGGGAGCTGTTTTTT. The chain has TRBV7-6 and TRBJ2-2, with 10 bases identical to TRBD1. V was clipped by 1 base and J by 7 bases; unmatched bases: 9. The CDR3 extends over 17 amino acids. Germline CDR1 reads SGHVS; CDR2 reads FNYEAQ. Full variable domain (remainder filled in from reference TRBV7-6 and TRBJ2-2): GAGVSQSPRYKVTKRGQDVALRCDPISGHVSLYWYRQALGQGPEFLTYFNYEAQQDKSGLPNDRFSAERPEGSISTLTIQRTEQRDSAMYRCASSLVRDRGFFGELFFGEGSRLTVL.

DNA for the CDR3: TGTGCCACCAGTAACCTTCAGGGTGGCTACACCTTC. As protein: CATSNLQGGYTF. The rearrangement links TRBV24-1 to TRBJ1-2, with D perhaps TRBD1 (5 bases). Germline V gene lookup returns CDR1 KGHDR and CDR2 SFDVKD. Trimming cost V 6 bases and J 7 bases, with 11 bases left between them. This CDR3 is 12 amino acids long.

This clone was picked up a small number of times. The chain employs TRBV5-4 and TRBJ2-1, with a weak D call TRBD1 (6 bases). The CDR3 runs 16 residues. The germline CDR1 and CDR2 sequences are SGHNT and YYREEE (reference sequence). V lost 4 bases to trimming and J lost 0 bases, with 14 bases between them. The CDR3 DNA follows: TGTGCCAGCAGCCCCTCAGGGGCGAGCTCCTACAATGAGCAGTTCTTC. Its translation: CASSPSGASSYNEQFF.

V and J are TRBV2 and TRBJ2-7, with a tentative D call TRBD1 (6 bases). The V gene's germline CDR1 is SNHLY and CDR2 FYNNEI. V shed 11 bases and J shed 4 bases, with 21 bases lying between them. The CDR3 extends over 14 amino acids. The CDR3, as DNA: TGTGCCGGCATAGACAGGTCCCGGGCGTACGAGCAGTACTTC. Protein: CAGIDRSRAYEQYF.

The V and J genes are TRBV12-5 and TRBJ2-3, with TRBD2 matching over 16 bases. In germline, CDR1 is LGHNT, CDR2 FRNRAP. V was clipped by 7 bases and J by 3 bases; unmatched bases: 19. The CDR3 covers 21 residues. The CDR3 coding sequence is TGTGCTAGTGCGCGGGGGGACGCCGGGACTAGCGGGAGGGCCGGGACAGATACGCAGTATTTT. Residues: CASARGDAGTSGRAGTDTQYF.

The chain carries TRBV6-7 and TRBJ1-4; perhaps TRBD1 as D (5 bases). TRBV6-7 is designated an ORF whose function remains uncertain. This CDR3 comprises 14 residues. V was pared by 10 bases and J by 4 bases, with 16 bases between. The CDR3 DNA reads as TGTGCCACCGTAAGCCTCCAGGGTAATGAAAAACTGTTTTTT. It translates to CATVSLQGNEKLFF.